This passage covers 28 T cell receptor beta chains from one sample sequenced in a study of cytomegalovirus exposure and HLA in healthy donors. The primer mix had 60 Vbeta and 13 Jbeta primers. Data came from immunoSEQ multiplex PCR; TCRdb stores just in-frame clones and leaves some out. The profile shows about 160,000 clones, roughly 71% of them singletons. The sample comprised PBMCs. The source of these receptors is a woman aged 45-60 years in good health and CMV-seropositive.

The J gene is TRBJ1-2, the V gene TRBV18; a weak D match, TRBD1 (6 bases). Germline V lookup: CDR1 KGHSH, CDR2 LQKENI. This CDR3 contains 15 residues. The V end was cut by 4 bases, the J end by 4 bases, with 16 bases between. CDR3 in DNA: TGTGCCAGCTCACGGGGGGGCCCTCCCCTCTATGGCTACACCTTC. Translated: CASSRGGPPLYGYTF.

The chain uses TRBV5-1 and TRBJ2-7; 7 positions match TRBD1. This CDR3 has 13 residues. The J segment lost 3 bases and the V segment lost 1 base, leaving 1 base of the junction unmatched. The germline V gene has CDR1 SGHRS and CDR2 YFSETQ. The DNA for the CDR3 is TGCGCCAGCAGCTTGTGGACAGGCTACGAGCAGTACTTC. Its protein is CASSLWTGYEQYF.

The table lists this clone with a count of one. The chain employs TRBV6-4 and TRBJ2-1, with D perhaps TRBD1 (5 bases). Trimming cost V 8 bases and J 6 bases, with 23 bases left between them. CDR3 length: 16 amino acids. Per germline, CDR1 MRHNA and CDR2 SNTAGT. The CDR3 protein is CASSKEAGNIGNEQFF. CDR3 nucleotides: TGTGCCAGCTCCAAAGAGGCAGGGAACATCGGCAATGAGCAGTTCTTC.

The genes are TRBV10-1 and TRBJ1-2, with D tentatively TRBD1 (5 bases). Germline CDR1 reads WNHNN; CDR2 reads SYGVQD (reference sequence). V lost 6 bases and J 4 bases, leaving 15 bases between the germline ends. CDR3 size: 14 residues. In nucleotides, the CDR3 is TGCGCCAGCAGGAGTCCCAGGGTCCCCTATGGCTACACCTTC. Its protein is CASRSPRVPYGYTF.

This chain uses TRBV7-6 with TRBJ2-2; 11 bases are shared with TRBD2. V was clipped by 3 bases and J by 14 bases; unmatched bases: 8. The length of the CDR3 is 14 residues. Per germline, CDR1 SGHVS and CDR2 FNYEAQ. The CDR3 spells CASSFSSGGSLLFF. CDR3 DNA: TGTGCCAGCAGCTTCTCTAGCGGGGGGTCTTTACTGTTTTTT.

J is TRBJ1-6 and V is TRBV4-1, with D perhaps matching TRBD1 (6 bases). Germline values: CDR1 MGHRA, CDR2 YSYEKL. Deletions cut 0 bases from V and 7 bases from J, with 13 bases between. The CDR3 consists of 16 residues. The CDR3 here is CASSQEGGRRNSPLHF. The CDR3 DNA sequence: TGCGCCAGCAGCCAAGAGGGGGGGCGTAGAAATTCACCCCTCCACTTT.

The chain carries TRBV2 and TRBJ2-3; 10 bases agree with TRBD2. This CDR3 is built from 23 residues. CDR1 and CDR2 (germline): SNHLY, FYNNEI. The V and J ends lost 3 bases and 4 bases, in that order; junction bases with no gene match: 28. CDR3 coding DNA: TGTGCCAGCAGTGATATCCCGGGACAGGAGACATCAAAGCGGGGGGGCATGGCAGATACGCAGTATTTT. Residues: CASSDIPGQETSKRGGMADTQYF.

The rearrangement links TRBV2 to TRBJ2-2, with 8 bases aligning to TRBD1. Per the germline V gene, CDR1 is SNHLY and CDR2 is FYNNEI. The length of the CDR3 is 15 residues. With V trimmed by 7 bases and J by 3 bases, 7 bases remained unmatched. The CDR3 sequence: CASTSDRGYTGELFF. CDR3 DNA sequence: TGTGCCAGCACCTCAGACAGGGGTTACACCGGGGAGCTGTTTTTT.

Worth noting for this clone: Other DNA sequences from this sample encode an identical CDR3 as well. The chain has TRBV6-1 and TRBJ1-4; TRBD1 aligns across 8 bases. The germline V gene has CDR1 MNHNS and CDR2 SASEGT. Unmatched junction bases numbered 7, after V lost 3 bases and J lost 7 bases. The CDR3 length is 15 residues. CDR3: CASSDLGQVVEKLFF. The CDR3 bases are TGTGCCAGCAGTGACTTGGGACAGGTTGTTGAAAAACTGTTTTTT.

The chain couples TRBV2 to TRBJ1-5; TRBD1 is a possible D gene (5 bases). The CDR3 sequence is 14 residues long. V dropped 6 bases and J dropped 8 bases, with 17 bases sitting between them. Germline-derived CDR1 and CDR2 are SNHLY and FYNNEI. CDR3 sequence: CASSLSGGGKPQHF. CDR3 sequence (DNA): TGTGCCAGCAGCCTCTCCGGGGGGGGGAAGCCCCAGCATTTT.

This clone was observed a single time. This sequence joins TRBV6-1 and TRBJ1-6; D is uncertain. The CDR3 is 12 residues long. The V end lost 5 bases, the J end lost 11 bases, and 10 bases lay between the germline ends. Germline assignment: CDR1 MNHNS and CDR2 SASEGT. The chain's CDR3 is CASSPHGAPLHF. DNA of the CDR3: TGTGCCAGCAGTCCCCACGGGGCACCCCTCCACTTT.

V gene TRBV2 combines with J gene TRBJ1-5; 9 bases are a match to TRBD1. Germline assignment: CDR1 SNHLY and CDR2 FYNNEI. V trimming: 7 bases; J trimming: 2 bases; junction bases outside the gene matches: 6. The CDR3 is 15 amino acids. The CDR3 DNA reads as TGTGCCAGCAAGGGACAGGGTGAACGCAATCAGCCCCAGCATTTT. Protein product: CASKGQGERNQPQHF.

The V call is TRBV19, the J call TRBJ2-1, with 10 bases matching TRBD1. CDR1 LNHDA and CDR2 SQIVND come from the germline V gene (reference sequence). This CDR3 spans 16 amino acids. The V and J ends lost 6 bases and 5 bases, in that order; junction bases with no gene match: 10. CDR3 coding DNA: TGTGCCAGTAGCCCCCACCCGGGACAGGGGCACAATGAGCAGTTCTTC. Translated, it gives CASSPHPGQGHNEQFF.

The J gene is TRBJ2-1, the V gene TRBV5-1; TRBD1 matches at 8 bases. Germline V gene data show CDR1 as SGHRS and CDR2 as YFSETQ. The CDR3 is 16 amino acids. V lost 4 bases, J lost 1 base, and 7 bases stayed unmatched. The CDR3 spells CASSPGQGGSYNEQFF. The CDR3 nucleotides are TGCGCCAGCAGCCCAGGACAGGGAGGATCCTACAATGAGCAGTTCTTC.

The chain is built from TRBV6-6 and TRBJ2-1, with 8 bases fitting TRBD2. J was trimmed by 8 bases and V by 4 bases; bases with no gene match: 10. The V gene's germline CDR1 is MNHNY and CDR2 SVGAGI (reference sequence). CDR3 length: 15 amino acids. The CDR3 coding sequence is TGTGCCAGCAGTTTCGTGGCGGGGGGCGGGTATGAGCAGTTCTTC. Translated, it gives CASSFVAGGGYEQFF.

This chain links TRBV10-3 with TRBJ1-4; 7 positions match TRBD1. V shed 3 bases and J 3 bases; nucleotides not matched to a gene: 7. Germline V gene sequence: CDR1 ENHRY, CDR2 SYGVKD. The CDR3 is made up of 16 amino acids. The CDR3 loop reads CAISDRAGTANEKLFF. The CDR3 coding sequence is TGTGCCATCAGTGACCGGGCCGGGACAGCTAATGAAAAACTGTTTTTT.

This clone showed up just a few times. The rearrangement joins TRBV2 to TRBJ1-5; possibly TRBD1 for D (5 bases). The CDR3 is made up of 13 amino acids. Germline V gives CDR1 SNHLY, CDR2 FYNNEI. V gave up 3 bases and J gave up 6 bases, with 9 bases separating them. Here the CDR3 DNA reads TGTGCCAGCAGTGACAGGGTTGGTCAGCCCCAGCATTTT. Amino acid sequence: CASSDRVGQPQHF.

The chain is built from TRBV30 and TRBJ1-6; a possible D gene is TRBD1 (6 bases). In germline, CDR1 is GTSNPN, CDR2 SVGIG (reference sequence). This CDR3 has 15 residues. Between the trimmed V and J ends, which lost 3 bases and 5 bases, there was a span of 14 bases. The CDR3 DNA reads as TGTGCCTGGAGGCCTATTACAGGGAATAATTCACCCCTCCACTTT. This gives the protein CAWRPITGNNSPLHF.

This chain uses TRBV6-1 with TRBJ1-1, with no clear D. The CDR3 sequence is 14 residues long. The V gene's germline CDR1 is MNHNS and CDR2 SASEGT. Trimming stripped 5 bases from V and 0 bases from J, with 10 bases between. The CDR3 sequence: CASSTPGLNTEAFF. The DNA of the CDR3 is TGTGCCAGCAGTACTCCAGGTTTGAACACTGAAGCTTTCTTT.

The chain's CDR3 is CASSSLRAVITDTQYF. As DNA, the CDR3 is TGTGCCAGCAGTTCCTTAAGAGCGGTGATCACAGATACGCAGTATTTT. The J gene is TRBJ2-3, the V gene TRBV6-5, with D perhaps TRBD2 (5 bases). In germline, CDR1 is MNHEY, CDR2 SVGAGI. Trimming left V 4 bases short and J 2 bases short, with 16 bases between. This CDR3 comprises 16 residues.

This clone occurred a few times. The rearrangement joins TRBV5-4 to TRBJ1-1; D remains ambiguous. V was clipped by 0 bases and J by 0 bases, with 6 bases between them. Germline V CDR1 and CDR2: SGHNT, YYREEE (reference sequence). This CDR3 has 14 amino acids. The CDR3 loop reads CASSLGGVNTEAFF. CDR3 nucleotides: TGTGCCAGCAGCTTGGGCGGGGTGAACACTGAAGCTTTCTTT.

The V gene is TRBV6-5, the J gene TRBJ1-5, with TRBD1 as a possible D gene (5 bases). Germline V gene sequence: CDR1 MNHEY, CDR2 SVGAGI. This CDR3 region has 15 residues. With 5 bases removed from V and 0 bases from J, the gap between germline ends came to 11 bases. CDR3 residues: CASSGGLYSNQPQHF. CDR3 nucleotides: TGTGCCAGCAGTGGGGGGTTGTATAGCAATCAGCCCCAGCATTTT.

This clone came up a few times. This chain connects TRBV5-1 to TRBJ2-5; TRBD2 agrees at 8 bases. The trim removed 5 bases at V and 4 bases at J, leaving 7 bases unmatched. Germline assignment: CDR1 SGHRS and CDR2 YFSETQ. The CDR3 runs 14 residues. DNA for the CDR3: TGCGCCAGCAGGTTTCGGGGGGGCCGAGAGACCCAGTACTTC. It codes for CASRFRGGRETQYF.

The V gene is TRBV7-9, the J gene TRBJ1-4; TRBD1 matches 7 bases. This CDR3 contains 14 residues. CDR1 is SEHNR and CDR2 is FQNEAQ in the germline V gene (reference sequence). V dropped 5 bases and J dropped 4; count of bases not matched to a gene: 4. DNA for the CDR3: TGTGCCAGCAGCCTGGGACAGAGTAATGAAAAACTGTTTTTT. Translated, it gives CASSLGQSNEKLFF.

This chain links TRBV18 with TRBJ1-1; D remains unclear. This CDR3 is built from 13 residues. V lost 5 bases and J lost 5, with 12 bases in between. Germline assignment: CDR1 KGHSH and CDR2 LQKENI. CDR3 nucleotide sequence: TGTGCCAGCTCAGCAAGCGAGAGGACTGAAGCTTTCTTT. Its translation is CASSASERTEAFF. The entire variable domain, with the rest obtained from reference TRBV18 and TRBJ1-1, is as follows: NAGVMQNPRHLVRRRGQEARLRCSPMKGHSHVYWYRQLPEEGLKFMVYLQKENIIDESGMPKERFSAEFPKEGPSILRIQQVVRGDSAAYFCASSASERTEAFFGQGTRLTVV.

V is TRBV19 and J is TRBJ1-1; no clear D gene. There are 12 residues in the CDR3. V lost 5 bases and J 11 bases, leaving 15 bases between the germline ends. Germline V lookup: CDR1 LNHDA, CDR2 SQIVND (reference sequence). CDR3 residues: CASSPPRSSAFF. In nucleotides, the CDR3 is TGTGCCAGTAGTCCCCCGAGGTCGAGCGCTTTCTTT.

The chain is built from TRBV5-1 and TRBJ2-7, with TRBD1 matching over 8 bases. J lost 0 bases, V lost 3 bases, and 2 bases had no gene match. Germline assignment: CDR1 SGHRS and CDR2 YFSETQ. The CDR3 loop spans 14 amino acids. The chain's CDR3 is CASSWTGISYEQYF. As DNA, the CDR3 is TGCGCCAGCAGCTGGACAGGGATCTCCTACGAGCAGTACTTC.

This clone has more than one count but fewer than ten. As DNA, the CDR3 is TGTGCCAGCAGCTTAGAAGAGGTTAATGAAAAACTGTTTTTT. Its protein is CASSLEEVNEKLFF. This chain links TRBV7-9 with TRBJ1-4; no reliable D call. Trimming took 1 base from V and 4 from J, leaving 7 bases between them. Germline V CDR1 and CDR2: SEHNR, FQNEAQ (reference sequence). CDR3 length equals 14 residues.